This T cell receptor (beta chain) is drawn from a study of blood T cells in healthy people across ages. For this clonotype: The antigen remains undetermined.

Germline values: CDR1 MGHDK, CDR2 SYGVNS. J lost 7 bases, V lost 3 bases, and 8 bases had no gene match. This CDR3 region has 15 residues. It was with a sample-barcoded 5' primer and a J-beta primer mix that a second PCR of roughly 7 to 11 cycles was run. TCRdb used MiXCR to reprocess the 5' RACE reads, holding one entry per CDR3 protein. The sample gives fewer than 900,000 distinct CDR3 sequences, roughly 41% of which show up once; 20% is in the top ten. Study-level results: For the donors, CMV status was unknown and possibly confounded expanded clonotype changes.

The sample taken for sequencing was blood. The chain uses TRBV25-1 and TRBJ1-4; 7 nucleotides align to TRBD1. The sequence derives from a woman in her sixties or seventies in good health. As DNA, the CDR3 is TGTGCCAGCAGTGACCCACAGGGGTCGAGTGAAAAACTGTTTTTT. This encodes CASSDPQGSSEKLFF.